The clone carrying this T cell receptor beta chain was observed a handful of times. Its target is unknown. This sample is part of a study of long-term antiretroviral therapy in people with HIV. Study outcomes and limitations: All blood samples came from the years 2004 to 2017, possibly under older ART regimens. HIV repertoires covered narrower CDR3 length ranges than controls did.

Post-ART PBMC samples numbered at least two per donor, and pre-ART ones at least one. It was version v3.0 of the immunoSEQ assay that was run at survey level. The repertoire was sequenced with immunoSEQ multiplex PCR; TCRdb's copy has only in-frame clones and lacks some. The sample consists of about 31,000 clones, about 88% of them appearing once. In germline, CDR1 is SGHAT, CDR2 FQNNGV. The CDR3 extends over 14 amino acids. Trimming removed 4 bases from V and 0 bases from J, with 7 bases in between. The sample consisted of unsorted PBMCs, taken roughly 5 years before starting antiretroviral therapy. The V gene is TRBV11-2, the J gene TRBJ1-3; D not certain. This receptor was taken from a man over 45 with HIV. The CDR3 DNA follows: TGTGCCAGCAGCTCGATCAACTCTGGAAACACCATATATTTT. It encodes CASSSINSGNTIYF. Full variable domain (missing parts from reference TRBV11-2 and TRBJ1-3): EAGVAQSPRYKIIEKRQSVAFWCNPISGHATLYWYQQILGQGPKLLIQFQNNGVVDDSQLPKDRFSAERLKGVDSTLKIQPAKLEDSAVYLCASSSINSGNTIYFGEGSWLTVV.